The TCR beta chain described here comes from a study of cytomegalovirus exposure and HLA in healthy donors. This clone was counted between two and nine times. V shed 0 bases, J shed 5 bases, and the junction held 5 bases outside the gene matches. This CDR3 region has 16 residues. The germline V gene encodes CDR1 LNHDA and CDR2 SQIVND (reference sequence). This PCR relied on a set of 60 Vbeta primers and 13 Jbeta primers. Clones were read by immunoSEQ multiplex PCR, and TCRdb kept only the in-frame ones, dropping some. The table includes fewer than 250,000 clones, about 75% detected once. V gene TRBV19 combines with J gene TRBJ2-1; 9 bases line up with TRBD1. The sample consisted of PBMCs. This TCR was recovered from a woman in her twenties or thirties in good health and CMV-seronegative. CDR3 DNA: TGTGCCAGTAGTATAGATTGGGACAGGGCTGACAATGAGCAGTTCTTC. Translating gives CASSIDWDRADNEQFF. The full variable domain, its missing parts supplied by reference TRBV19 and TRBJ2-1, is DGGITQSPKYLFRKEGQNVTLSCEQNLNHDAMYWYRQDPGQGLRLIYYSQIVNDFQKGDIAEGYSVSREKKESFPLTVTSAQKNPTAFYLCASSIDWDRADNEQFFGPGTRLTVL.